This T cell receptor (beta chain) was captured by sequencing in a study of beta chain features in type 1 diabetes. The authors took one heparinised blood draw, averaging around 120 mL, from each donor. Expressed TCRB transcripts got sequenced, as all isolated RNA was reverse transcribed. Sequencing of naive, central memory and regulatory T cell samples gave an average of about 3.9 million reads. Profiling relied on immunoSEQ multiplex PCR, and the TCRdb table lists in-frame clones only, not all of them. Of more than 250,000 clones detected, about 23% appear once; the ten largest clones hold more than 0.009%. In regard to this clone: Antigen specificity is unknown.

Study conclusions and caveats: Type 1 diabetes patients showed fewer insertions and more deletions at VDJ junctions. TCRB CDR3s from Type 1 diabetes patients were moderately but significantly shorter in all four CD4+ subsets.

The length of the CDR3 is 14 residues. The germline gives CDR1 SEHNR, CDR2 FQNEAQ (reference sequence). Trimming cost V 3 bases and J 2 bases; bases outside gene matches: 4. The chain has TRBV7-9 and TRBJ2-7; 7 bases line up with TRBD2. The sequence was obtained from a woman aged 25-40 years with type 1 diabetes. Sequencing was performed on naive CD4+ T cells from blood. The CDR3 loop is CASSFSLAPYEQYF. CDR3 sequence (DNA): TGTGCCAGCAGCTTTTCACTAGCGCCCTACGAGCAGTACTTC.